The 22 T cell receptor beta chains below all came from one sample that was sequenced in a study of blood T cell repertoires in COVID-19. Sequenced by immunoSEQ multiplex PCR; TCRdb stores in-frame clones only, minus some. Among over 150,000 clones listed, roughly 88% were seen once. The sample consisted of peripheral blood. The origin of the receptors is a human donor in a cohort sampled during active COVID-19.

The chain links TRBV30 to TRBJ2-7; perhaps TRBD2 as D (5 bases). V was clipped by 0 bases and J by 2 bases, with 14 bases between them. Germline V gene sequence: CDR1 GTSNPN, CDR2 SVGIG (reference sequence). This CDR3 spans 15 amino acids. The CDR3 protein is CAWSVPSGPAYEQYF. CDR3 DNA sequence: TGTGCCTGGAGTGTACCGAGCGGTCCCGCCTACGAGCAGTACTTC.

The V gene is TRBV5-1, the J gene TRBJ2-1; the match to TRBD2 covers 15 bases. CDR1 and CDR2 (germline): SGHRS, YFSETQ. The V and J ends lost 7 bases and 1 base, in that order; junction bases with no gene match: 9. This CDR3 contains 18 residues. The CDR3 DNA sequence: TGCGCCAGCTCCGGGACTAGCGGGAGGAAGGGGTCCTACAATGAGCAGTTCTTC. Protein product: CASSGTSGRKGSYNEQFF.

The chain joins TRBV14 to TRBJ2-1, with a weak D call TRBD1 (6 bases). Germline V CDR1 and CDR2: SGHDN, FVKESK. The CDR3 length is 15 residues. Trimming cost V 4 bases and J 5 bases, with 15 bases left between them. The CDR3 region has the DNA TGTGCCAGCAGCCCCCCAGGGGTCATAAACAATGAGCAGTTCTTC. Translating gives CASSPPGVINNEQFF.

The chain uses TRBV7-2 and TRBJ2-7, with a weak D call TRBD2 (6 bases). Looked up from germline, CDR1 is SGHTA and CDR2 is FQGNSA. The CDR3 is made up of 12 amino acids. Deletions cut 5 bases from V and 3 bases from J, with 8 bases between. CDR3 DNA sequence: TGTGCCAGCAGCCCCGGGGGCTACGAGCAGTACTTC. Its translation: CASSPGGYEQYF. Combining the CDR3 with reference TRBV7-2 and TRBJ2-7 gives the whole variable domain GAGVSQSPSNKVTEKGKDVELRCDPISGHTALYWYRQSLGQGLEFLIYFQGNSAPDKSGLPSDRFSAERTGGSVSTLTIQRTQQEDSAVYLCASSPGGYEQYFGPGTRLTVT.

This clone came up a few times. The rearrangement uses TRBV3-1 (or the pseudogene TRBV3-2) and TRBJ2-7; 8 nucleotides match TRBD1. Germline CDR1 reads LGHDT; CDR2 reads YNNKEL (reference sequence). There are 16 residues in the CDR3. V was pared by 4 bases and J by 2 bases, with 10 bases of the junction left unmatched. CDR3 in DNA: TGTGCCAGCAGCCCTAGATCCGGGACAGGAACCTACGAGCAGTACTTC. Translated, it gives CASSPRSGTGTYEQYF.

This clone was recorded many times. The rearrangement links TRBV7-9 to TRBJ2-1; D ambiguous. Germline V gene lookup returns CDR1 SEHNR and CDR2 FQNEAQ (reference sequence). Trimming cost V 5 bases and J 5 bases, with 4 bases left between them. This CDR3 contains 11 residues. CDR3 sequence: CASSLNNEQFF. CDR3 DNA sequence: TGTGCCAGCAGCCTAAACAATGAGCAGTTCTTC.

The chain joins TRBV28 to TRBJ2-2, with 7 bases fitting TRBD2. The CDR3 loop spans 15 amino acids. Germline V lookup: CDR1 MDHEN, CDR2 SYDVKM. After removal of 3 bases from V and 1 base from J, the junction contained 2 bases not matched to a gene. The CDR3 sequence: CASSLRGGNTGELFF. CDR3 bases: TGTGCCAGCAGTTTGCGCGGGGGGAACACCGGGGAGCTGTTTTTT.

This clone was detected once. The chain has TRBV7-6 and TRBJ1-1; 8 bases map to TRBD1. Germline V lookup: CDR1 SGHVS, CDR2 FNYEAQ. V dropped 4 bases and J dropped 2; count of bases not matched to a gene: 6. The CDR3 contains 15 residues. The CDR3 loop is CASSSSQGVNTEAFF. The CDR3 bases are TGTGCCAGCAGCTCGTCACAGGGGGTAAACACTGAAGCTTTCTTT. The complete variable domain, with remaining parts taken from reference TRBV7-6 and TRBJ1-1, reads GAGVSQSPRYKVTKRGQDVALRCDPISGHVSLYWYRQALGQGPEFLTYFNYEAQQDKSGLPNDRFSAERPEGSISTLTIQRTEQRDSAMYRCASSSSQGVNTEAFFGQGTRLTVV.

This chain uses TRBV29-1 with TRBJ2-3, with D hard to call. This CDR3 contains 14 residues. V was pared by 8 bases and J by 3 bases, with 18 bases between. In germline, CDR1 is SQVTM, CDR2 ANQGSEA. CDR3 sequence reads: CSLGVNLRTDTQYF. Written as DNA, the CDR3 is TGCAGCCTAGGCGTCAATCTACGGACAGATACGCAGTATTTT.

The genes are TRBV18 and TRBJ2-7; the D is unclear. The V end was cut by 2 bases, the J end by 5 bases, with 13 bases between. CDR1 and CDR2 from the germline V gene are KGHSH and LQKENI. The CDR3 runs to 14 residues. CDR3 protein: CASSPLRQTDEQYF. The CDR3 region has the DNA TGTGCCAGCTCACCATTGAGGCAGACCGACGAGCAGTACTTC.

The chain employs TRBV6-1 and TRBJ1-1, with D tentatively TRBD1 (5 bases). V lost 0 bases, J lost 6 bases, and 8 bases lay in between. This CDR3 has 13 amino acids. CDR1 MNHNS and CDR2 SASEGT come from the germline V gene. Written as DNA, the CDR3 is TGTGCCAGCAGTGAAGCGGGGCGGTCTGAAGCTTTCTTT. This codes for CASSEAGRSEAFF.

The V call is TRBV27, the J call TRBJ2-5, with D perhaps matching TRBD1 (5 bases). Germline CDR1 and CDR2: MNHEY and SMNVEV (reference sequence). The ends were cut back, 10 bases at V and 1 base at J, with 13 bases in the middle. CDR3 length: 13 residues. CDR3: CATLGAGQETQYF. In nucleotides, the CDR3 is TGTGCCACCCTAGGGGCAGGCCAAGAGACCCAGTACTTC.

The V gene is TRBV18, the J gene TRBJ1-4; no reliable D call. V shed 1 base and J shed 7 bases, with 10 bases lying between them. The germline CDR1 and CDR2 sequences are KGHSH and LQKENI. This CDR3 contains 14 residues. This chain's CDR3 is CASSPQERGEKLFF. For the CDR3, the DNA is TGTGCCAGCTCACCACAGGAGCGGGGTGAAAAACTGTTTTTT.

This chain links TRBV10-2 with TRBJ1-2; D possibly corresponds to TRBD1 (5 bases). CDR3 length: 13 residues. Germline V gives CDR1 WSHSY, CDR2 SAAADI. V was pared by 4 bases and J by 5 bases, with 11 bases between. The CDR3 nucleotides read TGCGCCAGCAGTGTGGTCTCAGGGTATGGCTACACCTTC. It codes for CASSVVSGYGYTF.

V gene TRBV18 combines with J gene TRBJ2-1; 13 nucleotides agree with TRBD2. Germline CDR1 KGHSH, CDR2 LQKENI. The CDR3 is made up of 15 amino acids. J was trimmed by 9 bases and V by 0 bases; bases with no gene match: 2. This CDR3 is CASSPPTSGRGEQFF. The DNA for the CDR3 is TGTGCCAGCTCACCACCTACTAGCGGGAGGGGTGAGCAGTTCTTC.

Written as DNA, the CDR3 is TGCGCCAGCAGCCCGACAGGGACTCCACACACAGATACGCAGTATTTT. Translation gives CASSPTGTPHTDTQYF. The J gene is TRBJ2-3, the V gene TRBV23-1, with D possibly matching TRBD1 (7 bases). TRBV23-1 is an ORF, and what it does is uncertain. Trimming took off 6 bases at V and 2 bases at J, with 18 bases between the two ends. CDR3 size: 16 residues.

The chain has TRBV7-8 and TRBJ2-7; the match to TRBD2 covers 11 bases. This CDR3 is built from 19 residues. The J segment lost 6 bases and the V segment lost 0 bases, leaving 16 bases of the junction unmatched. CDR1 SGHVS and CDR2 FQNEAQ come from the germline V gene. CDR3 nucleotides: TGTGCCAGCAGCTTAGCGAATAGCGGGAGGGCCCCACTTAACTCCGAGCAGTACTTC. Translating it yields CASSLANSGRAPLNSEQYF. Filled out from reference TRBV7-8 and TRBJ2-7, the complete variable domain reads GAGVSQSPRYKVAKRGQDVALRCDPISGHVSLFWYQQALGQGPEFLTYFQNEAQLDKSGLPSDRFFAERPEGSVSTLKIQRTQQEDSAVYLCASSLANSGRAPLNSEQYFGPGTRLTVT.

This clone showed up just a few times. The chain has TRBV19 and TRBJ2-4; no reliable D call. V was trimmed by 1 base and J by 1 base, leaving 11 bases between them. This CDR3 region has 16 residues. CDR1 is LNHDA and CDR2 is SQIVND in the germline V gene (reference sequence). The CDR3 reads CASSIGRPGAKNIQYF. Here the CDR3 DNA reads TGTGCCAGTAGTATAGGTAGACCCGGGGCCAAAAACATTCAGTACTTC.

The chain recombines TRBV6-6 with TRBJ1-5, with D possibly matching TRBD1 (6 bases). Germline V CDR1 and CDR2: MNHNY, SVGAGI (reference sequence). Trimming removed 7 bases from V and 1 base from J, with 14 bases in between. This CDR3 comprises 15 residues. CDR3 bases: TGTGCCAGCATTAAGGGGGACCAAAGCAATCAGCCCCAGCATTTT. Amino acid sequence: CASIKGDQSNQPQHF.

The chain carries TRBV25-1 and TRBJ2-7, with D unresolved. V lost 5 bases and J lost 1, with 12 bases in between. CDR1 and CDR2 (germline): MGHDK, SYGVNS. The CDR3 covers 14 residues. The CDR3 loop is CASSPLDRSYEQYF. The CDR3 DNA reads TGTGCCAGCAGTCCTCTTGATCGGTCCTACGAGCAGTACTTC.

The chain is built from TRBV28 and TRBJ2-7, with TRBD2 matching over 8 bases. Germline-derived CDR1 and CDR2 are MDHEN and SYDVKM. With 5 bases clipped from V and 1 base from J, the junction kept 7 bases outside the gene matches. CDR3 size: 15 residues. In DNA, the CDR3 is TGTGCCAGCAGTGCCCCGCAGCGGGGGTCCTACGAGCAGTACTTC. It encodes CASSAPQRGSYEQYF.

As regards this clone: Other DNA sequences in the sample encode the same CDR3. The chain has TRBV28 and TRBJ1-1, with D uncertain. CDR1 and CDR2 from the germline V gene are MDHEN and SYDVKM. This CDR3 has 13 residues. V was trimmed by 5 bases and J by 0 bases, leaving 7 bases between them. The CDR3 DNA follows: TGTGCCAGCAGTGGGCAGGTGAACACTGAAGCTTTCTTT. Translation gives CASSGQVNTEAFF.